These 17 T cell receptor beta chains were all obtained from the same sample, sequenced in a study of T cells in women clearing cervical HPV infection. The protocol was immunoSEQ multiplex PCR, while the TCRdb copy is restricted to in-frame clones and leaves out a portion. This sample's table reports 15,000 or so clones. Sequenced sample: blood buffy coat. The receptors stem from a woman between 18 and 69 years old with a cervical HPV16 infection that either progressed to CIN3+ or cleared (not recorded which).

About this clone: The sequence runs out 3 residues before the end of the CDR3; the remainder is reconstructed from the germline J gene. The gene calls are TRBV6-2 or TRBV6-3 and TRBJ2-7; D possibly corresponds to TRBD2 (6 bases). The germline V and J ends were trimmed by 8 bases and 6 bases, with 11 bases remaining between them. CDR3 length: 11 residues. The V gene's germline CDR1 is MNHEY and CDR2 SVGEGT. The covered CDR3 bases are TGTGCCAGCGGATTTAGCGGCGAG. Encoded protein: CASGFSGE. In full, the CDR3 reads CASGFSGEQYF.

Note on this clone: From the germline J gene comes the end of the CDR3, since the read stops 3 residues before it. V gene TRBV10-3 combines with J gene TRBJ2-7; 7 nucleotides match TRBD1. V lost 7 bases, J lost 3 bases, and 9 bases stayed unmatched. The CDR3 is made up of 14 amino acids. Germline CDR1 and CDR2: ENHRY and SYGVKD. The covered CDR3 bases are TGTGCCATCACCGACAGGGTTCGATTCTACGAG. Translated: CAITDRVRFYE. The full CDR3 protein is CAITDRVRFYEQYF.

With respect to this clone: The CDR3 end lies 3 residues beyond the end of the read and is filled in from the germline J gene. This chain links TRBV7-9 with TRBJ1-2; TRBD1 matches at 8 bases. V was clipped by 3 bases and J by 3 bases; unmatched bases: 3. This CDR3 region has 14 residues. Germline lookup yields CDR1 SEHNR and CDR2 FQNEAQ (reference sequence). CDR3 in amino acids: CASSLETGDYGYTF. Incomplete CDR3 DNA: TGTGCCAGCAGCTTGGAGACAGGGGACTATGGC.

As concerns this clone: The sequence runs out 3 residues before the end of the CDR3; the remainder is reconstructed from the germline J gene. V and J are TRBV7-9 and TRBJ1-1; D may be TRBD1 (5 bases). CDR1 is SEHNR, CDR2 FQNEAQ, per germline (reference sequence). V lost 7 bases, J lost 1 base, and 13 bases lay in between. The CDR3 extends over 14 amino acids. The CDR3 DNA, read in part, is TGTGCCAGCATCCAAGACAGACAGAACACTGAA. It codes for CASIQDRQNTE. The full CDR3 protein is CASIQDRQNTEAFF.

For this clone: Read sequence stops 3 residues before the CDR3 end, and the germline J gene provides the missing end. V usage is TRBV5-4 and J usage is TRBJ2-3, with D maybe TRBD2 (7 bases). The CDR3 runs 16 residues. In germline, CDR1 is SGHNT, CDR2 YYREEE (reference sequence). V shed 6 bases and J shed 2 bases, with 19 bases lying between them. CDR3 DNA, as far as it was read: TGTGCCAGCATGAGGGGGGGGCAATCTTTCACAGATACG. Translated, it gives CASMRGGQSFTDT. The whole CDR3 protein reads CASMRGGQSFTDTQYF.

Comments on this clone: The read falls 3 residues short of the CDR3 end, and the missing part is taken from the germline J gene. This chain joins TRBV5-1 and TRBJ2-1; D might be TRBD2 (6 bases). This CDR3 has 15 amino acids. The germline V gene encodes CDR1 SGHRS and CDR2 YFSETQ. V lost 1 base and J 5 bases, leaving 13 bases between the germline ends. CDR3 region: CASSLPRDSDNEQFF. Incomplete CDR3 DNA: TGCGCCAGCAGCTTGCCACGGGACTCTGACAATGAG.

On this clone: Germline and junction disagree at one end, which may indicate a read error. The read halts 3 residues ahead of the CDR3 end, with the missing end drawn from the germline J gene. This chain uses TRBV4-2 with TRBJ1-1; D unclear. Germline-derived CDR1 and CDR2 are LGHNA and YNFKEQ. The CDR3 contains 13 residues. The CDR3 sequence: CASSKGRGTEAFF. The part of the CDR3 DNA that was read is TGCGCCAGCAGCAAAGGGCGAGGGACTGAA.

For this clone: The observed sequence ends 3 residues before the CDR3 terminus, with the missing tail filled in from the germline J gene. The rearrangement uses TRBV20-1 and TRBJ1-2, with D unresolved. Trimming stripped 0 bases from V and 5 bases from J, with 10 bases between. Germline loops: CDR1 DFQATT, CDR2 SNEGSKA (reference sequence). This CDR3 spans 13 amino acids. The CDR3 reads CSARDKVFYGYTF. CDR3 bases read: TGCAGTGCTAGAGATAAGGTTTTTTATGGC.

To note about this clone: The read gets to within 3 residues of the CDR3 end, and the germline J gene fills in the rest. This sequence joins TRBV7-2 and TRBJ2-3; D might be TRBD1 (6 bases). This CDR3 is 13 amino acids long. The germline CDR1 and CDR2 sequences are SGHTA and FQGNSA. The chain's CDR3 is CASSGQPNQPQYF. Partial CDR3 DNA: TGTGCCAGCAGCGGACAGCCAAATCAGCCG.

Turning to this clone: The read falls 3 residues short of the CDR3 end, and the missing part is taken from the germline J gene. The chain couples TRBV28 to TRBJ2-5, with 8 positions matching TRBD2. The germline V gene encodes CDR1 MDHEN and CDR2 SYDVKM. The CDR3 runs 15 residues. Losses at the gene ends were 2 bases for V and 3 bases for J; bases not matched to a gene: 5. The CDR3 bases that were read are TGTGCCAGCAGTTTAAGCGGGGGATACGAAGAGACC. It is translated as CASSLSGGYEET. The CDR3 as a whole reads CASSLSGGYEETQYF.

Judged by frequency, this clone is medium-sized (0.01 to 0.1%). The read ends 3 residues shy of where the CDR3 ends; the end is completed using the germline J gene. The chain carries TRBV5-6 and TRBJ2-1; D unclear. V gave up 3 bases and J gave up 3 bases, with 13 bases separating them. The CDR3 loop spans 15 amino acids. The germline V gene encodes CDR1 SGHDT and CDR2 YYEEEE. CDR3 sequence reads: CASSSTLDNYNEQFF. The CDR3 DNA, read in part, is TGTGCCAGCAGCTCTACCCTCGACAACTACAATGAG.

The DNA read from the CDR3 is TGTGCCAGCAGCCTCCGAGCGGGAAGCTCCTACGAG. Its translation is CASSLRAGSSYE. The CDR3 in its entirety is CASSLRAGSSYEQYF. V is TRBV7-2 and J is TRBJ2-7, with TRBD2 matching 7 bases. The sequence runs out 3 residues before the end of the CDR3; the remainder is reconstructed from the germline J gene. The germline V gene has CDR1 SGHTA and CDR2 FQGNSA. The CDR3 is 15 amino acids. The junction had 7 bases not matched to a gene; V was cut back by 5 bases and J by 0 bases.

Remarks on this clone: The CDR3 goes on 3 residues after the read ends, and that part is filled in from the germline J gene. This rearrangement joins TRBV7-2 to TRBJ2-7, with 10 bases that match TRBD2. The CDR3 length is 15 residues. Per germline, CDR1 SGHTA and CDR2 FQGNSA. Trimming removed 5 bases from V and 5 bases from J; junction bases left unmatched: 9. CDR3 residues: CASSNYLAGANEQYF. Partial CDR3 DNA: TGTGCCAGCAGCAATTACCTAGCGGGAGCGAACGAG.

With respect to this clone: The missing CDR3 end, 3 residues past where the read stops, is filled in from the germline J gene. V usage is TRBV5-6 and J usage is TRBJ1-4, with 7 nucleotides matching TRBD1. Germline V gene sequence: CDR1 SGHDT, CDR2 YYEEEE. The CDR3 extends over 15 amino acids. Trimming took 3 bases from V and 4 from J; bases not matched to a gene: 6. The sequenced CDR3 bases are TGTGCCAGCAGCTCAGGACAGGTGAATAATGAAAAA. Its protein product is CASSSGQVNNEK. The CDR3 in its entirety is CASSSGQVNNEKLFF.

As concerns this clone: The observed sequence ends 3 residues before the CDR3 terminus, with the missing tail filled in from the germline J gene. The rearrangement links TRBV6-2 or TRBV6-3 to TRBJ2-4, with TRBD1 identical over 9 bases. Germline V CDR1 and CDR2: MNHEY, SVGEGT. The CDR3 is 11 amino acids. After removal of 8 bases from V and 8 bases from J, the junction contained 1 base not matched to a gene. CDR3 bases read: TGTGCCAGCGGACAGGGGCACATT. Its protein is CASGQGHI. The complete CDR3 protein is CASGQGHIQYF.

About this clone itself: Read data end 3 residues before the CDR3 end; the end is taken from the germline J gene. The chain links TRBV18 to TRBJ1-2; D is uncertain. The germline gives CDR1 KGHSH, CDR2 LQKENI. The CDR3 sequence is 14 residues long. The CDR3 DNA, read in part, is TGTGCCAGCTCACTAGGTGGGTTAGCTTCCGGG. Amino acids: CASSLGGLASG. The full CDR3 reads CASSLGGLASGYTF.

Points on this clone: The read ends 3 residues early relative to the CDR3; the germline J gene fills the gap. V and J are TRBV20-1 and TRBJ2-6, with D maybe TRBD2 (6 bases). There are 17 residues in the CDR3. The V gene's germline CDR1 is DFQATT and CDR2 SNEGSKA (reference sequence). Trimming took off 0 bases at V and 0 bases at J, with 12 bases between the two ends. The part of the CDR3 DNA that was read is TGCAGTGCTAGAGATCAGCGGGTGCCCTCTGGGGCCAACGTC. Translated: CSARDQRVPSGANV. The full CDR3 sequence reads CSARDQRVPSGANVLTF.